These 3 T cell receptor beta chains were all obtained from the same sample, sequenced in a study of CD8 T cells in Susac syndrome. RNA was extracted with the RNeasy kit, and a quantity of about 0.45 to 1 ug was reverse transcribed using random hexamers. TCRdb reprocessed the immunoSEQ multiplex PCR reads with MiXCR, giving one entry per CDR3 protein. This table has approximately 130,000 distinct CDR3 sequences, about 93% appearing once. The material sequenced was CD4+ T cells from PBMCs. These receptors originate from a human donor in good health.

This clonotype showed up just once. The genes are TRBV3-1 and TRBJ2-6; D gene unclear. V was trimmed by 1 base and J by 4 bases, leaving 14 bases between them. This CDR3 comprises 17 residues. CDR1 and CDR2 from the germline V gene are LGHDT and YNNKEL (reference sequence). The CDR3: CASSQGLGVGGANVLTF. Here the CDR3 DNA reads TGTGCCAGCAGCCAAGGACTGGGCGTCGGGGGGGCCAACGTCCTGACTTTC.

The V call is TRBV28, the J call TRBJ1-2; D call uncertain. Trimming cost V 2 bases and J 3 bases, with 19 bases left between them. The CDR3 runs to 17 residues. Germline-derived CDR1 and CDR2 are MDHEN and SYDVKM. The CDR3 reads CASSLATARAAYYGYTF. The CDR3 DNA is TGTGCCAGCAGTTTAGCGACCGCTCGCGCTGCTTACTATGGCTACACCTTC.

V and J are TRBV24-1 and TRBJ2-2; 8 bases agree with TRBD2. Germline-derived CDR1 and CDR2 are KGHDR and SFDVKD. V trimming: 1 base; J trimming: 1 base; junction bases outside the gene matches: 4. This CDR3 region has 17 residues. The CDR3 here is CATSDFSAGGNTGELFF. DNA for the CDR3: TGTGCCACCAGTGATTTTAGTGCGGGAGGGAACACCGGGGAGCTGTTTTTT.